This TCR beta chain was retrieved from a study of T cell repertoires in breast cancer. An expanded emulsion RT-PCR with primers for all TCR V genes paired CD8+ T cell chains. Blocking oligonucleotides added to a second nested PCR suppressed unpaired genes. MiXCR, run by TCRdb on the emulsion pairing reads, gives a single entry per CDR3 protein. The sample consists of tens of thousands of distinct CDR3 sequences, 45% to 50% of them appearing once. The CDR3 extends over 14 amino acids. The V gene's germline CDR1 is DFQATT and CDR2 SNEGSKA (reference sequence). V was pared by 0 bases and J by 0 bases, with 8 bases between.

The sequence was collected from a pool of human donors with breast cancer or a healthy control (not recorded which). Sequenced: CD8+ T cells. This chain links TRBV20-1 with TRBJ1-1; D gene unclear. In DNA form, the CDR3 reads TGCAGTGCTAGAGATCCCGGAATGAACACTGAAGCTTTCTTT. Translated, it gives CSARDPGMNTEAFF.